Shown below are 23 T cell receptor beta chains from a single sample sequenced in a study of T cell responses to AZD1222 COVID-19 vaccine. Profiled with immunoSEQ multiplex PCR; TCRdb holds only in-frame clones, not every one. The sample consists of roughly 200,000 clones, over 80% of them appearing once. The input for sequencing was peripheral blood, taken 28 days after the second dose of the MenACWY control vaccine. The receptors come from an adult who received the MenACWY meningococcal vaccine as a control.

This chain joins TRBV30 and TRBJ2-7; 7 nucleotides match TRBD2. CDR3 size: 12 residues. Germline values: CDR1 GTSNPN, CDR2 SVGIG (reference sequence). With 3 bases clipped from V and 9 bases from J, the junction kept 8 bases outside the gene matches. CDR3 amino acids: CAWRMTGGPQYF. The DNA for the CDR3 is TGTGCCTGGAGGATGACGGGGGGTCCGCAGTACTTC.

J is TRBJ2-2 and V is TRBV30, with D perhaps being TRBD1 or TRBD2 (5 bases each). Between the trimmed V and J ends, which lost 3 bases and 1 base, there was a span of 12 bases. Germline loops: CDR1 GTSNPN, CDR2 SVGIG (reference sequence). The CDR3 sequence is 15 residues long. Written as DNA, the CDR3 is TGTGCCTGGAGCTTCCGGGACCTGAACACCGGGGAGCTGTTTTTT. It encodes CAWSFRDLNTGELFF.

In its sample, this clone was seen a few times. The chain employs TRBV11-2 and TRBJ2-7, with a weak D call TRBD2 (6 bases). The CDR3 covers 14 residues. Germline CDR1 is SGHAT and CDR2 is FQNNGV. V lost 5 bases to trimming and J lost 7 bases, with 18 bases between them. For the CDR3, the DNA is TGTGCCAGCAGCATAATTCCCTCGAGCGGGGAGCAGTACTTC. Its protein product is CASSIIPSSGEQYF. The whole variable domain, filled in from reference TRBV11-2 and TRBJ2-7, reads EAGVAQSPRYKIIEKRQSVAFWCNPISGHATLYWYQQILGQGPKLLIQFQNNGVVDDSQLPKDRFSAERLKGVDSTLKIQPAKLEDSAVYLCASSIIPSSGEQYFGPGTRLTVT.

The CDR3 sequence: CASSRPGLETQYF. For the CDR3, the DNA is TGTGCCAGCAGCCGACCGGGGTTGGAGACCCAGTACTTC. This sequence joins TRBV6-2 or TRBV6-3 and TRBJ2-5, with D perhaps matching TRBD2 (5 bases). V dropped 6 bases and J dropped 5 bases, with 13 bases sitting between them. The length of the CDR3 is 13 residues. CDR1 and CDR2 from the germline V gene are MNHEY and SVGEGT.

The rearrangement links TRBV6-5 to TRBJ1-1; 9 bases are a match to TRBD1. Germline CDR1 and CDR2: MNHEY and SVGAGI. J was trimmed by 4 bases and V by 4 bases; bases with no gene match: 7. The CDR3 consists of 15 residues. DNA for the CDR3: TGTGCCAGCAGTTTCCAGGACAGGGGCAGCACTGAAGCTTTCTTT. It yields the protein CASSFQDRGSTEAFF.

CDR3: CASSLEGSSYRGYTF. The CDR3 nucleotides are TGCGCCAGCAGCTTGGAGGGGTCGAGTTATCGTGGCTACACCTTC. This sequence joins TRBV5-1 and TRBJ1-2; TRBD1 might be the D (5 bases). V shed 0 bases and J shed 7 bases, with 16 bases lying between them. The length of the CDR3 is 15 residues. Germline loops: CDR1 SGHRS, CDR2 YFSETQ.

This clone was detected only once. V is TRBV5-1 and J is TRBJ2-7; D remains ambiguous. The CDR3 totals 12 residues. Per the germline V gene, CDR1 is SGHRS and CDR2 is YFSETQ. V gave up 3 bases and J gave up 0 bases, with 4 bases separating them. The CDR3 loop reads CASSYTSYEQYF. In DNA, the CDR3 is TGCGCCAGCAGCTATACCTCCTACGAGCAGTACTTC.

This clone was recorded only once. The rearrangement links TRBV7-2 to TRBJ2-3; the D gene is possibly TRBD2 (5 bases). Germline V gene sequence: CDR1 SGHTA, CDR2 FQGNSA. Trimming took off 8 bases at V and 0 bases at J, with 9 bases between the two ends. CDR3 length: 13 amino acids. The CDR3 coding sequence is TGTGCCAGCGGAACGGGGAGCACAGATACGCAGTATTTT. Translating it yields CASGTGSTDTQYF.

This chain links TRBV6-5 with TRBJ1-2; D is ambiguous. V shed 2 bases and J shed 4 bases, with 11 bases lying between them. Germline values: CDR1 MNHEY, CDR2 SVGAGI. The CDR3 spans 14 residues. CDR3 residues: CASSYRERGYGYTF. The CDR3 DNA is TGTGCCAGCAGTTACCGGGAGCGAGGCTATGGCTACACCTTC.

The chain recombines TRBV5-1 with TRBJ2-7, with a weak D call TRBD2 (5 bases). Germline V gene sequence: CDR1 SGHRS, CDR2 YFSETQ. The CDR3 is 14 amino acids. The V end was cut by 3 bases, the J end by 2 bases, with 12 bases between. For the CDR3, the DNA is TGCGCCAGCAGCTACGGACGGGAAGCCTACGAGCAGTACTTC. This gives the protein CASSYGREAYEQYF.

The chain uses TRBV18 and TRBJ1-1; D unresolved. V dropped 4 bases and J dropped 1 base, with 7 bases sitting between them. The germline V gene encodes CDR1 KGHSH and CDR2 LQKENI. The CDR3 length is 13 residues. Here the CDR3 reads CASSRAPNTEAFF. CDR3 sequence (DNA): TGTGCCAGCTCACGGGCGCCGAACACTGAAGCTTTCTTT. The variable domain in full, with the rest retrieved from reference TRBV18 and TRBJ1-1, is NAGVMQNPRHLVRRRGQEARLRCSPMKGHSHVYWYRQLPEEGLKFMVYLQKENIIDESGMPKERFSAEFPKEGPSILRIQQVVRGDSAAYFCASSRAPNTEAFFGQGTRLTVV.

In its sample, this clone was seen once. The J gene is TRBJ2-3, the V gene TRBV19; TRBD2 matches at 10 bases. This CDR3 comprises 14 residues. With V trimmed by 9 bases and J by 5 bases, 8 bases remained unmatched. CDR1 and CDR2 from the germline V gene are LNHDA and SQIVND (reference sequence). CDR3 sequence reads: CASERGGLGDTQYF. The CDR3 nucleotides read TGTGCCAGCGAGCGGGGGGGCCTAGGAGATACGCAGTATTTT. The whole variable domain, remainder taken from reference TRBV19 and TRBJ2-3, is DGGITQSPKYLFRKEGQNVTLSCEQNLNHDAMYWYRQDPGQGLRLIYYSQIVNDFQKGDIAEGYSVSREKKESFPLTVTSAQKNPTAFYLCASERGGLGDTQYFGPGTRLTVL.

The chain has TRBV28 and TRBJ1-1, with D perhaps TRBD1 (5 bases). This CDR3 is 13 amino acids long. The V gene's germline CDR1 is MDHEN and CDR2 SYDVKM. V shed 1 base and J shed 11 bases, with 14 bases lying between them. Written as DNA, the CDR3 is TGTGCCAGCAGTTTATTTAATAGACAGTCCGCTTTCTTT. Its translation: CASSLFNRQSAFF. Full variable domain (rest looked up from reference TRBV28 and TRBJ1-1): DVKVTQSSRYLVKRTGEKVFLECVQDMDHENMFWYRQDPGLGLRLIYFSYDVKMKEKGDIPEGYSVSREKKERFSLILESASTNQTSMYLCASSLFNRQSAFFGQGTRLTVV.

The V call is TRBV24-1, the J call TRBJ2-2; D is uncertain. CDR3 length: 15 residues. The germline CDR1 and CDR2 sequences are KGHDR and SFDVKD. The V end lost 5 bases, the J end lost 7 bases, and 16 bases lay between the germline ends. CDR3 coding DNA: TGTGCCACCAGTGGGTCCGGAATGGGTCACGGGGAGCTGTTTTTT. This translates into CATSGSGMGHGELFF.

The chain is built from TRBV28 and TRBJ1-5; possibly TRBD1 for D (5 bases). This CDR3 comprises 14 residues. The V and J ends lost 6 bases and 5 bases respectively, with 14 bases between them. The germline V gene encodes CDR1 MDHEN and CDR2 SYDVKM. CDR3 in amino acids: CASSPGGTYQPQHF. CDR3 nucleotide sequence: TGTGCCAGCAGCCCGGGGGGGACTTATCAGCCCCAGCATTTT.

The rearrangement links TRBV7-2 to TRBJ2-7, with 9 bases identical to TRBD1. The J segment lost 4 bases and the V segment lost 5 bases, leaving 6 bases of the junction unmatched. CDR1 and CDR2 from the germline V gene are SGHTA and FQGNSA. The CDR3 is made up of 14 amino acids. The CDR3 sequence is CASSRRDRVYEQYF. The CDR3 nucleotides are TGTGCCAGCAGCCGGCGGGACAGGGTTTACGAGCAGTACTTC.

Written as DNA, the CDR3 is TGTGCCAGCAGCAGTGGACAGGGTAACACCGGGGAGCTGTTTTTT. Protein product: CASSSGQGNTGELFF. This chain uses TRBV28 with TRBJ2-2; 8 bases map to TRBD1. V gave up 6 bases and J gave up 2 bases; unmatched junction bases: 5. This CDR3 is 15 amino acids long. In germline, CDR1 is MDHEN, CDR2 SYDVKM. The full variable domain, completed using reference TRBV28 and TRBJ2-2, is DVKVTQSSRYLVKRTGEKVFLECVQDMDHENMFWYRQDPGLGLRLIYFSYDVKMKEKGDIPEGYSVSREKKERFSLILESASTNQTSMYLCASSSGQGNTGELFFGEGSRLTVL.

Regarding this clone: Relative to the germline gene, one junction end is altered; a read error may explain this. The rearrangement joins TRBV6-5 to TRBJ1-2, with D unclear. There are 12 residues in the CDR3. Germline V gives CDR1 MNHEY, CDR2 SVGAGI. Here the CDR3 DNA reads TGTGCCAGCAGCTCGCCTATTCTGGGCTTCACCTTC. This codes for CASSSPILGFTF.

This chain joins TRBV27 and TRBJ2-5, with 8 bases fitting TRBD1. Germline CDR1 and CDR2: MNHEY and SMNVEV (reference sequence). The CDR3 length is 17 residues. V gave up 3 bases and J gave up 5 bases; unmatched junction bases: 14. The CDR3 DNA follows: TGTGCCAGCAGTTTCTACGGACAGGGTTTGGGCAGGGAGACCCAGTACTTC. It yields the protein CASSFYGQGLGRETQYF.

The V gene is TRBV15, the J gene TRBJ2-7; D call uncertain. Per germline, CDR1 LNHNV and CDR2 YYDKDF (reference sequence). The CDR3 contains 12 residues. V shed 0 bases and J shed 4 bases, with 4 bases lying between them. CDR3 sequence (DNA): TGTGCCACCAGCAGAGATATTTACGAGCAGTACTTC. Encoded protein: CATSRDIYEQYF.

The V and J genes are TRBV6-5 and TRBJ2-7; no clear D gene. Trimming shortened V by 5 bases and J by 1 base, and 12 bases separated the two germline ends. From germline, CDR1 is MNHEY and CDR2 SVGAGI. The CDR3 sequence is 14 residues long. CDR3: CASSPLVGSYEQYF. DNA for the CDR3: TGTGCCAGCAGTCCCCTCGTTGGGTCCTACGAGCAGTACTTC.

V and J are TRBV5-5 and TRBJ1-4; 7 bases map to TRBD1. CDR1 SGHKS and CDR2 YYEKEE come from the germline V gene (reference sequence). V shed 1 base, J shed 8 bases, and the junction held 11 bases outside the gene matches. CDR3 size: 16 residues. The DNA for the CDR3 is TGTGCCAGCAGCTTGAGCCGGACAGGCGGTGGGGAAAAACTGTTTTTT. Translation gives CASSLSRTGGGEKLFF.

The chain couples TRBV4-2 to TRBJ1-5; 8 bases agree with TRBD1. J gave up 4 bases and V 1 base, and 6 bases lay outside the gene matches. This CDR3 is 16 amino acids long. Germline V gene sequence: CDR1 LGHNA, CDR2 YNFKEQ. CDR3 sequence: CASSQAVQGGNQPQHF. CDR3 coding DNA: TGTGCCAGCAGCCAAGCGGTACAGGGGGGTAATCAGCCCCAGCATTTT.